The 20 T cell receptor beta chains in this list originate from one sample, sequenced in a study of beta chain features in type 1 diabetes. Their recognized antigens are unknown. Study conclusions and caveats: Significant though moderate, a shortening of TCRB CDR3s appeared in all four CD4+ subsets of Type 1 diabetes patients.

The study reverse transcribed the entire isolated RNA, so it sequenced expressed TCRB transcripts. This table comes from immunoSEQ multiplex PCR, and its TCRdb copy is limited to in-frame clones, with some not included. The repertoire consists of 95,000 to 150,000 clones, with 15% to 20% occurring once and the leading ten covering 2.3%. Input material: central memory CD4+ T cells from blood. The source of these receptors is a man aged 25-45 years with type 1 diabetes.

This clone has ten or more counts. V usage is TRBV4-2 and J usage is TRBJ2-2, with 7 bases aligning to TRBD1. The CDR3 length is 16 residues. Unmatched junction bases numbered 8, after V lost 1 base and J lost 6 bases. Germline V CDR1 and CDR2: LGHNA, YNFKEQ. The CDR3 DNA follows: TGTGCCAGCAGCCAAGTAGAGACAGGGCCCGCCGGGGAGCTGTTTTTT. It encodes CASSQVETGPAGELFF.

The chain combines TRBV5-1 with TRBJ2-7, with 7 bases that match TRBD1. The CDR3 runs 14 residues. The ends lost 5 bases at V and 4 bases at J; junction bases unmatched: 9. Germline V lookup: CDR1 SGHRS, CDR2 YFSETQ. The CDR3 spells CASRPRQGDYEQYF. The DNA of the CDR3 is TGCGCCAGCAGACCTAGACAGGGTGATTACGAGCAGTACTTC.

This clone was counted a few times. This likely reflects a read error, since a far larger clone is one base away. The V and J genes are TRBV29-1 and TRBJ2-7, with D hard to call. Per germline, CDR1 SQVTM and CDR2 ANQGSEA. V was pared by 5 bases and J by 0 bases, with 17 bases between. CDR3 length: 15 residues. This CDR3 reads CSVPPIPRSSYEQYF. CDR3 bases: TGCAGCGTTCCACCCATTCCCAGGAGCTCCTACGAGCAGTACTTC.

The chain couples TRBV11-2 to TRBJ2-3, with TRBD2 matching over 12 bases. CDR1 is SGHAT and CDR2 is FQNNGV in the germline V gene. V lost 4 bases to trimming and J lost 9 bases; unmatched junction nucleotides: 5. The CDR3 spans 14 residues. CDR3 coding DNA: TGTGCCAGCAGCTCACGGACTAGCGGGGTAACGCAGTATTTT. This sequence encodes CASSSRTSGVTQYF. The full variable domain, its missing parts supplied by reference TRBV11-2 and TRBJ2-3, is EAGVAQSPRYKIIEKRQSVAFWCNPISGHATLYWYQQILGQGPKLLIQFQNNGVVDDSQLPKDRFSAERLKGVDSTLKIQPAKLEDSAVYLCASSSRTSGVTQYFGPGTRLTVL.

This clone occurred a few times. CDR3 DNA: TGTGCCAGCAGTTTTTCGGCTGACAGCACAGATACGCAGTATTTT. It is translated as CASSFSADSTDTQYF. The V and J genes are TRBV2 and TRBJ2-3; the D is unclear. CDR1 is SNHLY and CDR2 is FYNNEI in the germline V gene. V dropped 5 bases and J dropped 0 bases, with 12 bases sitting between them. The CDR3 sequence is 15 residues long.

This clone has a handful of counts. V usage is TRBV30 and J usage is TRBJ2-5, with TRBD1 matching over 9 bases. TRBJ2-7 explains the end of the DNA better; the J call may be wrong. CDR3 size: 14 residues. The germline V gene encodes CDR1 GTSNPN and CDR2 SVGIG (reference sequence). This CDR3 is CAWRQGAVGYEQYF. For the CDR3, the DNA is TGTGCCTGGAGACAGGGGGCCGTGGGTTACGAGCAGTACTTC.

The CDR3 nucleotides are TGTGCCAGCAGCGTATCGGGACAGAGCAATCAGCCCCAGCATTTT. It codes for CASSVSGQSNQPQHF. This chain uses TRBV9 with TRBJ1-5, with 7 bases that match TRBD1. The V and J ends lost 1 base and 1 base, in that order; junction bases with no gene match: 2. Germline V gives CDR1 SGDLS, CDR2 YYNGEE. This CDR3 comprises 15 residues.

This clone was observed a handful of times. V usage is TRBV10-3 and J usage is TRBJ1-5, with TRBD1 identical over 7 bases. This CDR3 contains 15 residues. Germline trimming cut 3 bases from V and 5 bases from J; bases unmatched to any gene: 7. Per the germline V gene, CDR1 is ENHRY and CDR2 is SYGVKD. CDR3 DNA sequence: TGTGCCATCAGTGAAGGGCAGGGGGGGGATCAGCCCCAGCATTTT. The encoded protein is CAISEGQGGDQPQHF.

This clone occurred a few times. The V call is TRBV5-1, the J call TRBJ2-3, with a weak D call TRBD1 (5 bases). Germline V gene lookup returns CDR1 SGHRS and CDR2 YFSETQ. The CDR3 has 15 amino acids. Trimming took off 4 bases at V and 0 bases at J, with 12 bases between the two ends. The CDR3 bases are TGCGCCAGCAGCCAGTGGGGCGGCAGCACAGATACGCAGTATTTT. This encodes CASSQWGGSTDTQYF.

The V call is TRBV29-1, the J call TRBJ2-1; 8 nucleotides line up with TRBD1. Germline CDR1 reads SQVTM; CDR2 reads ANQGSEA. The CDR3 extends over 14 amino acids. Trimming cost V 4 bases and J 0 bases; bases outside gene matches: 2. CDR3 region: CSVAGQGSYNEQFF. The CDR3 nucleotides read TGCAGCGTTGCCGGACAGGGCTCCTACAATGAGCAGTTCTTC.

J is TRBJ2-7 and V is TRBV30, with D tentatively TRBD1 (7 bases). The V gene lost 1 base and the J gene lost 3 bases, with 10 bases spanning the gap. The CDR3 sequence is 13 residues long. CDR1 and CDR2 from the germline V gene are GTSNPN and SVGIG (reference sequence). CDR3: CAWSGGTDYEQYF. The CDR3 nucleotides are TGTGCCTGGAGTGGCGGGACAGACTACGAGCAGTACTTC.

Points on this clone: A much more abundant neighbour one base away suggests this may be a read error. V and J are TRBV30 and TRBJ1-2; D call uncertain. Germline assignment: CDR1 GTSNPN and CDR2 SVGIG (reference sequence). Trimming cost V 2 bases and J 5 bases, with 12 bases left between them. The CDR3 runs to 13 residues. The CDR3 bases are TGTGCCTGGAGTATCCGGACCGTTTATGGCTACACCTTC. Encoded protein: CAWSIRTVYGYTF.

This clone was picked up a small number of times. The chain has TRBV11-2 and TRBJ2-3; D is perhaps TRBD1 (5 bases). V was pared by 6 bases and J by 2 bases, with 12 bases between. Germline values: CDR1 SGHAT, CDR2 FQNNGV. The CDR3 is made up of 14 amino acids. The CDR3 reads CASSLGQFTDTQYF. CDR3 DNA sequence: TGTGCCAGCAGTTTGGGGCAGTTCACAGATACGCAGTATTTT.

This clone came up a few times. The CDR3 nucleotides are TGTGCCAGCAGCGTAGGTAACAGTCAGTCCTACGAGCAGTACTTC. Translation gives CASSVGNSQSYEQYF. This rearrangement joins TRBV9 to TRBJ2-7; D is uncertain. The V gene's germline CDR1 is SGDLS and CDR2 YYNGEE. The CDR3 is 15 amino acids. V lost 0 bases and J 1 base, leaving 11 bases between the germline ends.

The chain uses TRBV29-1 and TRBJ1-2; D may be TRBD1 (5 bases). The germline V gene has CDR1 SQVTM and CDR2 ANQGSEA. Trimming removed 4 bases at V and 5 bases at J, with 11 bases between. The CDR3 covers 12 residues. The CDR3 protein is CSVVRDSYGYTF. The CDR3 DNA sequence: TGCAGCGTTGTTAGGGACTCGTATGGCTACACCTTC.

The sample holds many counts of this clone. The chain is built from TRBV5-4 and TRBJ2-1; 12 bases match TRBD2. Per germline, CDR1 SGHNT and CDR2 YYREEE (reference sequence). Trimming at V came to 4 bases and at J to 4 bases, leaving 3 bases not matched to a gene. This CDR3 has 15 amino acids. Here the CDR3 DNA reads TGTGCCAGCAGCCCGACTAGCGGGGGATACAATGAGCAGTTCTTC. This gives the protein CASSPTSGGYNEQFF.

In its sample, this clone was seen a few times. This chain links TRBV5-1 with TRBJ2-1, with 9 bases lining up with TRBD1. The V segment lost 0 bases and the J segment 9 bases; nucleotides outside the gene matches: 4. This CDR3 is 14 amino acids long. CDR1 is SGHRS, CDR2 YFSETQ, per germline. The CDR3: CASSLGQGVGEQFF. The CDR3 nucleotides read TGCGCCAGCAGCTTGGGACAGGGGGTTGGTGAGCAGTTCTTC.

There are a few counts of this clone. J is TRBJ2-1 and V is TRBV29-1; TRBD1 matches at 8 bases. Germline CDR1 and CDR2: SQVTM and ANQGSEA. The ends lost 7 bases at V and 8 bases at J; junction bases unmatched: 10. The CDR3 loop spans 13 amino acids. CDR3 DNA: TGCAGCGCTTCCTCGGACAGGGCGGATGAGCAGTTCTTC. It specifies CSASSDRADEQFF.

Only a few counts were recorded for this clone. The chain recombines TRBV7-2 with TRBJ2-1; TRBD2 is a possible D gene (7 bases). The V gene's germline CDR1 is SGHTA and CDR2 FQGNSA. The CDR3 has 16 amino acids. V gave up 2 bases and J gave up 5 bases, with 16 bases separating them. CDR3 protein: CASSLFPKGGNNEQFF. CDR3 nucleotides: TGTGCCAGCAGCTTATTTCCTAAGGGGGGGAACAATGAGCAGTTCTTC. Complete variable domain (other parts from reference TRBV7-2 and TRBJ2-1): GAGVSQSPSNKVTEKGKDVELRCDPISGHTALYWYRQSLGQGLEFLIYFQGNSAPDKSGLPSDRFSAERTGGSVSTLTIQRTQQEDSAVYLCASSLFPKGGNNEQFFGPGTRLTVL.

This clone has more than one count but fewer than ten. This sequence joins TRBV30 and TRBJ2-1; 7 bases match TRBD2. CDR3 length equals 13 residues. The germline V gene encodes CDR1 GTSNPN and CDR2 SVGIG (reference sequence). With V trimmed by 2 bases and J by 12 bases, 10 bases remained unmatched. The CDR3 DNA sequence: TGTGCCTGGAGTAGAGCGGGAATTAGGGGGCAGTTCTTC. It is translated as CAWSRAGIRGQFF.